This TCR beta chain emerged from a study of blood T cell repertoires in COVID-19. Overall study: Material from acute and convalescent COVID-19 was sourced from the United States, Italy and Spain.

The germline V and J ends were trimmed by 7 bases and 0 bases, with 16 bases remaining between them. Per germline, CDR1 LNHDA and CDR2 SQIVND (reference sequence). CDR3 length: 16 amino acids. In the original processing: The authors estimated nucleated cell counts from reference gene primer amplification. The protocol was immunoSEQ multiplex PCR, while the TCRdb copy is restricted to in-frame clones and leaves out a portion. That table is the source of V, J and clone size, and D and trimming were worked out from the DNA. The repertoire holds a few hundred thousand clones, with around 87% as singletons.

The sample taken for sequencing was peripheral blood. The V gene is TRBV19, the J gene TRBJ1-5, with D possibly being TRBD1 (5 bases). The TCR sequence derives from a woman aged 45 to 65 who had recovered from COVID-19. CDR3 nucleotides: TGTGCCAGTACTCAGGGATGGGGGGTTAGCAATCAGCCCCAGCATTTT. It yields the protein CASTQGWGVSNQPQHF.